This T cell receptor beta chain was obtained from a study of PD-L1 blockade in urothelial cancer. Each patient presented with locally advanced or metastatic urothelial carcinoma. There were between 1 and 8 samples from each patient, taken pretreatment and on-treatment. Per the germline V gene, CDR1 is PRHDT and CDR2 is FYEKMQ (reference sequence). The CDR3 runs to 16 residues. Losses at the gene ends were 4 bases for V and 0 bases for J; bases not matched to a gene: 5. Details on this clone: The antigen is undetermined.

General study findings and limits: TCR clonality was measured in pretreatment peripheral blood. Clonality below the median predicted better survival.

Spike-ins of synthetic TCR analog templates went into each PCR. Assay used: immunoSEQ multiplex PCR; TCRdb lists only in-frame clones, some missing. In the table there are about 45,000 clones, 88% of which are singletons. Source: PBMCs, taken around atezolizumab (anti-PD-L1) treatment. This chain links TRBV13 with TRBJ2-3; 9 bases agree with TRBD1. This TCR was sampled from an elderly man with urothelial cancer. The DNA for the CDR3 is TGTGCCAGCAGCTCGGGGACAGGGAGGAGCACAGATACGCAGTATTTT. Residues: CASSSGTGRSTDTQYF.